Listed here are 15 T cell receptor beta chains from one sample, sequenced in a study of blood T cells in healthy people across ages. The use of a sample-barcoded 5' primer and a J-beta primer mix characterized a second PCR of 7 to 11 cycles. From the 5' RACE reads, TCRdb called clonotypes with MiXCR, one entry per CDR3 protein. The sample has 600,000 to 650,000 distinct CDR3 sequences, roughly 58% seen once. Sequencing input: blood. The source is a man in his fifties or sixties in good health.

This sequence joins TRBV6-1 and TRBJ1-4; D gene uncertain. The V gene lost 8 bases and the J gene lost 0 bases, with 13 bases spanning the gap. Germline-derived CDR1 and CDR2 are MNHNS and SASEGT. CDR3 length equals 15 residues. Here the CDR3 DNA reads TGTGCCAGCTCAGATATGTGGACAACTAATGAAAAACTGTTTTTT. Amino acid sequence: CASSDMWTTNEKLFF.

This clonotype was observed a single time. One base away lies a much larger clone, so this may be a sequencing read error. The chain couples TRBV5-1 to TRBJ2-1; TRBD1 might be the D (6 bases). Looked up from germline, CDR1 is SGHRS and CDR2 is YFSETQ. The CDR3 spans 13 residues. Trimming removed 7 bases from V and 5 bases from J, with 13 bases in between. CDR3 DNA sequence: TGCGCCAGCGATACGACAGGAGACAATGAGCAGTTCTTC. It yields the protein CASDTTGDNEQFF. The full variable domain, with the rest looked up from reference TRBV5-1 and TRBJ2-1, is KAGVTQTPRYLIKTRGQQVTLSCSPISGHRSVSWYQQTPGQGLQFLFEYFSETQRNKGNFPGRFSGRQFSNSRSEMNVSTLELGDSALYLCASDTTGDNEQFFGPGTRLTVL.

This CDR3 reads CASSYGGTEQFF. CDR3 nucleotide sequence: TGTGCCAGCAGTTATGGCGGGACTGAGCAGTTCTTC. V usage is TRBV6-5 and J usage is TRBJ2-1, with TRBD2 as a possible D gene (6 bases). Deletions cut 3 bases from V and 9 bases from J, with 9 bases between. Germline V lookup: CDR1 MNHEY, CDR2 SVGAGI. CDR3 length: 12 amino acids.

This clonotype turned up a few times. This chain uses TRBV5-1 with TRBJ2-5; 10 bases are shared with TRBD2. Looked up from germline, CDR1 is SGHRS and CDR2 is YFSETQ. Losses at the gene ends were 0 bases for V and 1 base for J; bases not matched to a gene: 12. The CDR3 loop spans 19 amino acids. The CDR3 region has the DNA TGCGCCAGCAGCTTGGAGCCCCACTCCGGACTAGCGGTCCAAGAGACCCAGTACTTC. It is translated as CASSLEPHSGLAVQETQYF. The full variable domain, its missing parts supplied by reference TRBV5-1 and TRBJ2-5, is KAGVTQTPRYLIKTRGQQVTLSCSPISGHRSVSWYQQTPGQGLQFLFEYFSETQRNKGNFPGRFSGRQFSNSRSEMNVSTLELGDSALYLCASSLEPHSGLAVQETQYFGPGTRLLVL.

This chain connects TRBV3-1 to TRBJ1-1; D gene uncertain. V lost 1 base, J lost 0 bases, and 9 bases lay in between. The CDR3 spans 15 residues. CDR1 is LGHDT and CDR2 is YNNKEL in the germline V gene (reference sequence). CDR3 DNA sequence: TGTGCCAGCAGCCAAGGCGTGGGGATGAACACTGAAGCTTTCTTT. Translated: CASSQGVGMNTEAFF.

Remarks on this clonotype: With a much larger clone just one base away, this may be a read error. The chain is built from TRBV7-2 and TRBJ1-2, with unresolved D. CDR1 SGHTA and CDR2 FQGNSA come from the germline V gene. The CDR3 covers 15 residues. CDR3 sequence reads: CASSPSVVFNYGCTF. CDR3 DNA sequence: TGTGCCAGCAGCCCAAGCGTTGTTTTTAACTATGGCTGCACCTTC.

In DNA, the CDR3 is TGCGCCAGCAGCCAAGGCCCATGGGGGGGCGACAATGAGCAGTTCTTC. It yields the protein CASSQGPWGGDNEQFF. The chain joins TRBV4-1 to TRBJ2-1, with D tentatively TRBD2 (7 bases). Between the trimmed V and J ends, which lost 1 base and 5 bases, there was a span of 15 bases. The CDR3 extends over 16 amino acids. Germline V CDR1 and CDR2: MGHRA, YSYEKL.

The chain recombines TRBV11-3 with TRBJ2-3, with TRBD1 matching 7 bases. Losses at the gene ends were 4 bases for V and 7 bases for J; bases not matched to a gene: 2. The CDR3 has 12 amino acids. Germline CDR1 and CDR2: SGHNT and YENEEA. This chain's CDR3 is CASSSRGYTQYF. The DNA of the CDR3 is TGTGCCAGCAGCTCCAGGGGGTATACGCAGTATTTT.

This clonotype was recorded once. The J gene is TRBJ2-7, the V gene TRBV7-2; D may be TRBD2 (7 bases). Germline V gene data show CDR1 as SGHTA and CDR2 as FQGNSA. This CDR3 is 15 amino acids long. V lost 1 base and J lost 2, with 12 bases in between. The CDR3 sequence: CASSLGGGGAYEQYF. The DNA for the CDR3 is TGTGCCAGCAGCTTAGGGGGAGGGGGGGCCTACGAGCAGTACTTC.

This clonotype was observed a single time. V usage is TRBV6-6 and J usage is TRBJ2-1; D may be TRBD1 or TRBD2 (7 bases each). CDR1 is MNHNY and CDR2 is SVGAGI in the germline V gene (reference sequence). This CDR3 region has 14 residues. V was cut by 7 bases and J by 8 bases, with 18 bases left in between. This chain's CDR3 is CASTREARGYEQFF. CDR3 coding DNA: TGTGCCAGCACCCGGGAGGCCAGGGGGTATGAGCAGTTCTTC.

CDR3 sequence reads: CASSFGDRTRETQYF. CDR3 coding DNA: TGCGCCAGCAGCTTCGGGGACAGGACAAGAGAGACCCAGTACTTC. The rearrangement joins TRBV5-1 to TRBJ2-5, with TRBD1 identical over 8 bases. The trim removed 2 bases at V and 4 bases at J, leaving 7 bases unmatched. This CDR3 has 15 residues. Germline CDR1 is SGHRS and CDR2 is YFSETQ.

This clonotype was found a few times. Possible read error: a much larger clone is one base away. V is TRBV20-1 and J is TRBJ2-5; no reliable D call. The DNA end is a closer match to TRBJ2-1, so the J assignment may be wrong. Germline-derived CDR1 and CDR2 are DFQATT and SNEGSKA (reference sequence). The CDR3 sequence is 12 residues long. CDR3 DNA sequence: TGCAGTGCTCCTAAAAACCAAGAGACCCAGTTCTTC. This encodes CSAPKNQETQFF.

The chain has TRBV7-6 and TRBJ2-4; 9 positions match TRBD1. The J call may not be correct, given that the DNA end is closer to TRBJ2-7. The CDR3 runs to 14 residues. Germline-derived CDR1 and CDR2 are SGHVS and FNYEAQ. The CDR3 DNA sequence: TGTGCCAGCAGCCACTCACAGGGGGCCGACGAGCAGTACTTC. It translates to CASSHSQGADEQYF.

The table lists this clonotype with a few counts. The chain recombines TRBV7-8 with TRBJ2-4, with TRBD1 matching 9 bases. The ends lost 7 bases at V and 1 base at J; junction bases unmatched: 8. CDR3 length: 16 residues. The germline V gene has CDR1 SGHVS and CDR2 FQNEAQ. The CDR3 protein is CASTPTGGLAKNIQYF. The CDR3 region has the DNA TGTGCCAGCACCCCGACAGGGGGTCTTGCCAAAAACATTCAGTACTTC.

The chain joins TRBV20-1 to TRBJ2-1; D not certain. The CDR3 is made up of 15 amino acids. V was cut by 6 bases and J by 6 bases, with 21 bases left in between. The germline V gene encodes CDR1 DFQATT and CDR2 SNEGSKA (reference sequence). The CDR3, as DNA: TGCAGTGCGCCCCGAGACCTCGCGCCACCCAATGAGCAGTTCTTC. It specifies CSAPRDLAPPNEQFF.